A selection of T cell receptor beta chains follows, all from one sample in a study of early T cells in non-severe SARS-CoV-2 infection. Using its own MiXCR run on the 5' RACE reads, TCRdb lists one record per CDR3 protein. The table records fewer than 40,000 distinct CDR3 sequences, around 5.8% of them present only once. The sequencing input was whole blood. These receptor sequences come from an adult who was a healthcare worker with PCR-confirmed SARS-CoV-2 infection or an uninfected control (not recorded which). Both conserved end residues are part of each CDR3.

v_gene: TRBV20-1; CDR3aa: CSASRSGRPGELFF
v_gene: TRBV20-1; CDR3aa: CSGEIRTETYNEQFF
v_gene: TRBV13; CDR3aa: CASSSRETANYGYTF
v_gene: TRBV6-5; CDR3aa: CASRTSRLAGYEQYF
v_gene: TRBV20-1; CDR3aa: CSARDELNTEAFF
v_gene: TRBV24-1; CDR3aa: CATSDPGTSGRDTQYF
v_gene: TRBV7-2; CDR3aa: CASSSMTGGGSPLHF
v_gene: TRBV28; CDR3aa: CATSLGGTGANVLTF
v_gene: TRBV27; CDR3aa: CASSFDRLSHEQYF
v_gene: TRBV7-6; CDR3aa: CASSLDRGNEQFF
v_gene: TRBV11-2; CDR3aa: CASSLAGLAVYEQYF
v_gene: TRBV6-2/TRBV6-3; CDR3aa: CASSYPRLAGNYEQYF
v_gene: TRBV7-8; CDR3aa: CASSRTGYEQFF
v_gene: TRBV7-9; CDR3aa: CASSLGRGPYNEQFF
v_gene: TRBV30; CDR3aa: CAWIRPGAKNIQYF
v_gene: TRBV7-9; CDR3aa: CASSSVEETQYF
v_gene: TRBV29-1; CDR3aa: CSAKGYAEKLFF
v_gene: TRBV28; CDR3aa: CASSLLAPSAFDEQFF
v_gene: TRBV6-6; CDR3aa: CASSYSEETQYF
v_gene: TRBV6-5; CDR3aa: CASSYSRGLEQYF
v_gene: TRBV6-1; CDR3aa: CASTKGTRISNQPQHF
v_gene: TRBV11-2; CDR3aa: CASSPTAGNTEAFF
v_gene: TRBV3-1; CDR3aa: CASSQVTTSGYEQYF